This T cell receptor beta chain derives from a study of blood T cell repertoires in COVID-19. Study context: Acute-phase and convalescent COVID-19 samples originated in the United States, Italy and Spain.

This clone was picked up a small number of times. From germline, CDR1 is SGHRS and CDR2 YFSETQ. V was pared by 4 bases and J by 4 bases, with 14 bases between. This CDR3 comprises 14 residues. Authors' methods: Cell counts per sample came from amplifying reference gene primers. Here immunoSEQ multiplex PCR was the method, and the copy in TCRdb shows in-frame clones only, minus some. Clone size and the V and J calls come from that table; the DNA yielded D and trimming. This sample yields approximately 90,000 clones, of which about three quarters are seen a single time; around 15% belongs to the top ten.

The source is a woman older than 75 with acute or convalescent COVID-19. V is TRBV5-1 and J is TRBJ1-2; D uncertain. The sequenced sample was peripheral blood. Here the CDR3 reads CASSPEVVGYGYTF. CDR3 bases: TGCGCCAGCAGCCCGGAGGTCGTCGGCTATGGCTACACCTTC. The full variable domain, its missing parts supplied by reference TRBV5-1 and TRBJ1-2, is KAGVTQTPRYLIKTRGQQVTLSCSPISGHRSVSWYQQTPGQGLQFLFEYFSETQRNKGNFPGRFSGRQFSNSRSEMNVSTLELGDSALYLCASSPEVVGYGYTFGSGTRLTVV.